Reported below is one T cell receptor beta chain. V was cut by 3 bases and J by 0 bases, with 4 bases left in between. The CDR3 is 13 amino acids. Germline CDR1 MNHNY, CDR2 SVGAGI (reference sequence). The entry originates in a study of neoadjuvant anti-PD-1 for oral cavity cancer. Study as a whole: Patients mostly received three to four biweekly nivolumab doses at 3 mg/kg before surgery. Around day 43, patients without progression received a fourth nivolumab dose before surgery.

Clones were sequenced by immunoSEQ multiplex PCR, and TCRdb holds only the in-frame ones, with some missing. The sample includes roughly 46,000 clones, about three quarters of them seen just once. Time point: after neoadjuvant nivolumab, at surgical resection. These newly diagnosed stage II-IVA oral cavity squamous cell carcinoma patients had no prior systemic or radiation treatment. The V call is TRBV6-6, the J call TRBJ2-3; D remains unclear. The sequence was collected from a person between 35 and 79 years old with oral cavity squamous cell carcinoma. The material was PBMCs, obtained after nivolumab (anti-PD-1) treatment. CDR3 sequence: CASSYLSTDTQYF. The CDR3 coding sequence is TGTGCCAGCAGTTATCTTAGCACAGATACGCAGTATTTT.